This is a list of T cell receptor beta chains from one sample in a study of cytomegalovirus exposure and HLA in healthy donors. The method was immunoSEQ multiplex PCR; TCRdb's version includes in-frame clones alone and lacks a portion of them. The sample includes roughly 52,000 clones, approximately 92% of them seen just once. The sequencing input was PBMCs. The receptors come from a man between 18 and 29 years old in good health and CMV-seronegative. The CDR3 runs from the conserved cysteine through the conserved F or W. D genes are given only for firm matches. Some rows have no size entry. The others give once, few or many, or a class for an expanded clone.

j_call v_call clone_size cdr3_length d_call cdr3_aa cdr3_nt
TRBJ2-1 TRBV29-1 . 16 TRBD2 CSVETSGSRTYNEQFF TGCAGCGTTGAAACTAGCGGGAGCAGGACGTACAATGAGCAGTTCTTC
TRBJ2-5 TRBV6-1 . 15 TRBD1 CASRTGTGGLETQYF TGTGCCAGCAGAACCGGGACAGGGGGTTTAGAGACCCAGTACTTC
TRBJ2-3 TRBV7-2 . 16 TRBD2 CASSTRLAGVSDTQYF TGTGCCAGCAGCACTAGACTAGCGGGAGTCTCAGATACGCAGTATTTT
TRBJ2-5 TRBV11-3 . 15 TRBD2 CASSFGAGVGETQYF TGTGCCAGCAGCTTCGGAGCGGGAGTCGGGGAGACCCAGTACTTC
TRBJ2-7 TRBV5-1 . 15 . CASSLELASSYEQYF TGCGCCAGCAGCTTGGAGCTAGCGAGCTCCTACGAGCAGTACTTC
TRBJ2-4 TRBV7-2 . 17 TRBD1 CASSLERGLTAKNIQYF TGTGCCAGCAGCTTAGAAAGGGGGCTTACAGCCAAAAACATTCAGTACTTC
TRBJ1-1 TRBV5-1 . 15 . CASSKLAGGNTEAFF TGCGCCAGCAGCAAATTAGCGGGGGGGAACACTGAAGCTTTCTTT
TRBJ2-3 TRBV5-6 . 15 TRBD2 CAVGLAGVVADTQYF TGTGCCGTGGGACTAGCGGGAGTTGTAGCAGATACGCAGTATTTT
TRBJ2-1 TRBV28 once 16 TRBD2 CASSFLGTSGGNEQFF TGTGCCAGCAGTTTTTTGGGGACTAGCGGGGGCAATGAGCAGTTCTTC
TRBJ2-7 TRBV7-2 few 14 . CASSDGLISYEQYF TGTGCCAGCAGCGATGGACTAATCTCCTACGAGCAGTACTTC
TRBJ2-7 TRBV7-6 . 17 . CASSLEPNQWRAYEQYF TGTGCCAGCAGCTTAGAACCAAATCAGTGGCGGGCCTACGAGCAGTACTTC
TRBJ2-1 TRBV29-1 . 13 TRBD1 CSSQDRGENEQFF TGCAGCTCTCAGGACAGGGGGGAGAATGAGCAGTTCTTC
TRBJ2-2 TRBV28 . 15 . CASRGQGIRSGELFF TGTGCCAGCAGGGGTCAGGGGATCCGGTCCGGGGAGCTGTTTTTT
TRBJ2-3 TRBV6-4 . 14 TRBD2 CASSDGLATDTQYF TGTGCCAGCAGTGACGGACTAGCGACAGATACGCAGTATTTT
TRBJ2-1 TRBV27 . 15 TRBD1 CASRLDRGPYNEQFF TGTGCCAGCAGACTGGACAGGGGACCCTACAATGAGCAGTTCTTC
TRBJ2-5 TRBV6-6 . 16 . CASSPSRDSGRETQYF TGTGCCAGCAGCCCCTCCCGGGACAGCGGGCGAGAGACCCAGTACTTC
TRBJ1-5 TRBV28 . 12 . CASSPSYQPQHF TGTGCCAGCAGCCCTAGTTATCAGCCCCAGCATTTT
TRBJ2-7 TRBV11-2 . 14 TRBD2 CASSYSAGGNEQYF TGTGCCAGCAGCTATAGCGCGGGGGGGAATGAGCAGTACTTC
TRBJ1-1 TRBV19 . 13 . CASSISRDTEAFF TGTGCCAGTAGTATTTCGCGGGACACTGAAGCTTTCTTT
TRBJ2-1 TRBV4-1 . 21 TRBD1 CASRQIPGDRGFLPSYNEQFF TGCGCCAGCAGGCAAATTCCCGGGGACAGGGGATTTTTGCCCTCCTACAATGAGCAGTTCTTC
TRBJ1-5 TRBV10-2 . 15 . CASSESAGGNQPQHF TGCGCCAGCAGTGAGTCAGCAGGGGGCAATCAGCCCCAGCATTTT
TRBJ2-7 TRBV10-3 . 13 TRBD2 CAISPTSGHEQYF TGTGCCATCAGTCCTACTAGCGGCCACGAGCAGTACTTC
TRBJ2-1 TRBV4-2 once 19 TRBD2 CASSQLEGYGLAGDNEQFF TGTGCCAGCAGCCAGCTAGAGGGGTATGGACTAGCGGGAGACAATGAGCAGTTCTTC
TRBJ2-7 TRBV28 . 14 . CASSLHAKQNEQYF TGTGCCAGCAGCCTTCACGCCAAACAAAACGAGCAGTACTTC
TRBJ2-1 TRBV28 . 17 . CASSSLTTTQQDNEQFF TGTGCCAGCAGTTCCCTGACTACCACCCAGCAAGACAATGAGCAGTTCTTC
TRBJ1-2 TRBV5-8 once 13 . CASSLVTEYGYTF TGTGCCAGCAGCTTGGTGACGGAGTATGGCTACACCTTC
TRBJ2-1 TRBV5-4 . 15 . CASSLDGLASNEQFF TGTGCCAGCAGCTTGGACGGTCTAGCGTCCAATGAGCAGTTCTTC
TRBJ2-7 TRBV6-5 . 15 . CASSYSETGSYEQYF TGTGCCAGCAGTTACTCGGAGACAGGCTCCTACGAGCAGTACTTC
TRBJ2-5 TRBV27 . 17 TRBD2 CASSRVAGDGGGETQYF TGTGCCAGCTCGAGGGTAGCGGGAGATGGAGGGGGAGAGACCCAGTACTTC
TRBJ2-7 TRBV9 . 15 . CASSVGLVGSYEQYF TGTGCCAGCAGCGTAGGACTAGTTGGCTCCTACGAGCAGTACTTC
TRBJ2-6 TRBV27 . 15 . CASSPRNSGANVLTF TGTGCCAGCAGTCCCAGGAACTCTGGGGCCAACGTCCTGACTTTC
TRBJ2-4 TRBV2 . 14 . CASSFDRAKNIQYF TGTGCCAGCAGTTTCGACAGAGCCAAAAACATTCAGTACTTC
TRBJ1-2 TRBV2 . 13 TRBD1 CASSPGQRFGYTF TGTGCCAGCAGCCCGGGACAGAGATTCGGCTACACCTTC
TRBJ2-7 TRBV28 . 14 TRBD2 CASRETSGTYEQYF TGTGCCAGCAGGGAGACTAGCGGAACCTACGAGCAGTACTTC
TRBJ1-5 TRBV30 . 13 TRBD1 CAWRGQYNQPQHF TGTGCCTGGAGGGGACAGTATAATCAGCCCCAGCATTTT
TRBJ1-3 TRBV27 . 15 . CASSSRGTSGNTIYF TGTGCCAGCAGTTCCCGGGGGACCTCTGGAAACACCATATATTTT
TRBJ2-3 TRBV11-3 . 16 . CASSPGHTSDTDTQYF TGTGCCAGCAGCCCGGGACATACTTCTGACACAGATACGCAGTATTTT
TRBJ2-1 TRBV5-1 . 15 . CASSGTGNSYNEQFF TGCGCCAGCAGCGGAACAGGGAACTCCTACAATGAGCAGTTCTTC
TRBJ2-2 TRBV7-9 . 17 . CASSSRDSRSGPGELFF TGTGCCAGCAGCTCCCGGGACTCCCGGTCCGGACCCGGGGAGCTGTTTTTT
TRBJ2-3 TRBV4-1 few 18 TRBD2 CASSRLGTSGRGTDTQYF TGCGCCAGCAGCCGATTAGGGACTAGCGGGAGGGGCACAGATACGCAGTATTTT
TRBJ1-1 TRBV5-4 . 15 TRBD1 CASSVQQGYVTEAFF TGTGCCAGCAGCGTGCAACAGGGGTACGTCACTGAAGCTTTCTTT
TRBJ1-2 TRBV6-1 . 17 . CASSETSWGGAVDGYTF TGTGCCAGCAGTGAAACTTCCTGGGGGGGGGCGGTTGATGGCTACACCTTC
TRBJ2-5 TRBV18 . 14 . CASSPAQGGETQYF TGTGCCAGCTCACCAGCACAGGGCGGAGAGACCCAGTACTTC
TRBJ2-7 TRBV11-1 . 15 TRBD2 CASSGRDYHSEGQYF TGTGCCAGCAGCGGACGGGACTACCACTCGGAGGGGCAGTACTTC
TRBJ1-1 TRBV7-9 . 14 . CASSLASGWAEAFF TGTGCCAGCAGCTTAGCCTCAGGGTGGGCTGAAGCTTTCTTT
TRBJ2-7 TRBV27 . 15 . CASSPGISPSYEQYF TGTGCCAGCAGTCCCGGGATATCTCCTTCCTACGAGCAGTACTTC
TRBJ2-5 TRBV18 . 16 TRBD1 CASSPRQGALQETQYF TGTGCCAGCTCACCACGACAGGGGGCACTGCAAGAGACCCAGTACTTC
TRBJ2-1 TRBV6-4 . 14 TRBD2 CASMEREGRNEQFF TGTGCCAGCATGGAGCGGGAGGGTCGGAATGAGCAGTTCTTC
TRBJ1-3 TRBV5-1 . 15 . CASSDQGTSGNTIYF TGCGCCAGCAGTGACCAGGGGACCTCTGGAAACACCATATATTTT
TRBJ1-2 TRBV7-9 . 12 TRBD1 CASSFTGQGMSF TGTGCCAGCAGCTTCACCGGACAGGGGATGTCCTTC
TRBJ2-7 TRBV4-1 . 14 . CASSLRDTDYEQYF TGCGCCAGCAGCCTAAGGGACACAGACTACGAGCAGTACTTC
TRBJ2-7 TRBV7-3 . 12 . CASSQVQGEQYF TGTGCCAGCAGCCAGGTGCAAGGCGAGCAGTACTTC
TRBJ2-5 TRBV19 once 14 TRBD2 CASSGLAAQETQYF TGTGCCAGTAGTGGTCTAGCGGCACAAGAGACCCAGTACTTC